This TCR beta chain was captured by sequencing in a study of Graves' ophthalmopathy and Graves' hyperthyroidism. General observations from the study: The model achieved around 67% sensitivity and 72.22% specificity for ophthalmopathy progression.

This clonotype has just a few counts. Its specificity is unknown. Amplifying from RNA transcripts, the study obtained TCR beta CDR3 regions. The library came from an HTBI-primed first-round RT-PCR and a second-round multiplex PCR. TCRdb re-called the multiplex PCR reads with MiXCR, one entry per CDR3 protein. The sample records about 740,000 distinct CDR3 sequences, 35% to 50% being singletons. Under 3 months in duration, the ophthalmopathy in affected donors had moderate-to-severe activity, CAS ≥3 and NOSPECS ≥4. As the starting material, roughly 9.8 ml of fresh peripheral blood yielded the PBMCs. J lost 10 bases, V lost 5 bases, and 9 bases had no gene match. The CDR3 loop spans 13 amino acids.

The chain joins TRBV12-3 or TRBV12-4 to TRBJ1-1, with 8 bases aligning to TRBD1. This TCR came from an adult man with Graves' ophthalmopathy. Material: peripheral blood. The CDR3 DNA follows: TGTGCCAGCAGTCCGACAGGGGCTGGACGAGCTTTCTTT. Its protein is CASSPTGAGRAFF.